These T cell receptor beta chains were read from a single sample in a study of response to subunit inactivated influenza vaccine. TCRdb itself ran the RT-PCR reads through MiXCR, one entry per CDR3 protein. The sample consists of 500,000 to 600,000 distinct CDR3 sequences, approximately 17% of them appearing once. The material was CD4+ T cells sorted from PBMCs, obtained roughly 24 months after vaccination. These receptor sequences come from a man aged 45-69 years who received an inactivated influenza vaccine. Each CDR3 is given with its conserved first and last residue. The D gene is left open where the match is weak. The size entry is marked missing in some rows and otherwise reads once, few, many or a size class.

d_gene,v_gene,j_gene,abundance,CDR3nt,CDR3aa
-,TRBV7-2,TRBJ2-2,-,TGTGCCAGCAGCTCCCCCAACTCGGGGGAGCTGTTTTTT,CASSSPNSGELFF
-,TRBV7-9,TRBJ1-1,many,TGTGCCAGCAGCCTCAGAGCGTGGCCATCGGACACTGAAGCTTTCTTT,CASSLRAWPSDTEAFF
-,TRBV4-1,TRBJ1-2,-,TGCGCCAGCAGCCAATCTACAGGAAACTATGGCTACACCTTC,CASSQSTGNYGYTF
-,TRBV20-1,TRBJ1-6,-,TGCAGTGCTAGACTGGGGGCACGTAGGAATTCACCCCTCCACTTT,CSARLGARRNSPLHF
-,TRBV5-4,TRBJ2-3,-,TGTGCCAGCAGCCCTGTTAGCACAGATACGCAGTATTTT,CASSPVSTDTQYF
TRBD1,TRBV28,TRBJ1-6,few,TGTGCCAGTCAGACAGGGGGCGGTAATTCACCCCTCCACTTT,CASQTGGGNSPLHF
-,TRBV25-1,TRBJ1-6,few,TGTGCCAGCAGTGATTGGAATTCACCCCTCCACTTT,CASSDWNSPLHF
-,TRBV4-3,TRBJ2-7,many,TGCGCCAGCAGCCTGGTTTGGGGGGCCGTCCTGTACGAGCAGTACTTC,CASSLVWGAVLYEQYF
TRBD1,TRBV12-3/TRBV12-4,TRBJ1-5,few,TGTGCCAGCACCCAACAGGGGGCATTTCGTCAGCCCCAGCATTTT,CASTQQGAFRQPQHF
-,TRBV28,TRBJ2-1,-,TGTGCCAGCAGTTTAGGGGGGCTAAAAATCAATGAGCAGTTCTTC,CASSLGGLKINEQFF
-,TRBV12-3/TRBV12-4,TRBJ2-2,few,TGTGCCAGCAGTTTAGTTCGTCAGTACACCGGGGAGCTGTTTTTT,CASSLVRQYTGELFF
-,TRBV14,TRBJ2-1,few,TGTGCCAGCAGCCAAGTCTTGGGCTCCTACAATGAGCAGTTCTTC,CASSQVLGSYNEQFF
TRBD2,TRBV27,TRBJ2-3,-,TGTGCCAGCAGTTTATCATACTGGACTAGCGGGGGACTCAAAAAATACACAGATACGCAGTATTTT,CASSLSYWTSGGLKKYTDTQYF
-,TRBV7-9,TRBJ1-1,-,TGTGCCAGCAGCTTACCCCCAGGGTCTGAAGCTTTCTTT,CASSLPPGSEAFF
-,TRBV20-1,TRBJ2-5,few,TGCAGTGCTAGCCCCGGACAGATTCAAGAGACCCAGTACTTC,CSASPGQIQETQYF
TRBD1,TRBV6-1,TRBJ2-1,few,TGTGCCAGCACCTCCGGGGACAGTAGTTTCAATGAGCAGTTCTTC,CASTSGDSSFNEQFF
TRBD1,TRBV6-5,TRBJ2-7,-,TGTGCCAGCAGTTACTCGAACGTCAGGGGGCTTGACGAGCAGTACTTC,CASSYSNVRGLDEQYF
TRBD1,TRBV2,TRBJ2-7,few,TGTGCCGGAGGACAGGGATGGTACGAGCAGTACTTC,CAGGQGWYEQYF
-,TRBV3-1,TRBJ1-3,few,TGTGCCAGCGCTCGAACAACCTCCTCTGGAAACACCATATATTTT,CASARTTSSGNTIYF
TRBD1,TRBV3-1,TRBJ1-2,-,TGTGCCAGCAGCCAAGTGAGGGGGCTTGGCTACACCTTC,CASSQVRGLGYTF
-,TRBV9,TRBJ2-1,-,TGTGCCAGCAGCGTACAAACAACAGGGTCCAGTTACAATGAGCAGTTCTTC,CASSVQTTGSSYNEQFF
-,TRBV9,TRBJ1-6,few,TGTGCCAGCAGCGTAGGGCGTTCCGTAGAGAGTTCACCCCTCCACTTT,CASSVGRSVESSPLHF
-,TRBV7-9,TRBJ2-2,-,TGTGCCAGCAGCTCCATTGCATGGAGGGCCGGGGAGCTGTTTTTT,CASSSIAWRAGELFF
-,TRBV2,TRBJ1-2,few,TGTGCCAGCAGTGAGGGCGAATTCTATGGCTACACCTTC,CASSEGEFYGYTF
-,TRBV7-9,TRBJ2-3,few,TGTGCCAGCAGCTTACTTCGACAGGGAGGTACAGATACGCAGTATTTT,CASSLLRQGGTDTQYF
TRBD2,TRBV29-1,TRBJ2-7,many,TGCAGTGCTGGGGGACTAGCGGGCTACGAGCAGTACTTC,CSAGGLAGYEQYF
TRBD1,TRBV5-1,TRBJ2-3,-,TGCGCCAGCACCCTTGATGCGTGGACAGGGCCAGATACGCAGTATTTT,CASTLDAWTGPDTQYF
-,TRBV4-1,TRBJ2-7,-,TGCGCCAGCAGCCATCAAGAGAAAGGACGGGGGTCCTACGAGCAGTACTTC,CASSHQEKGRGSYEQYF
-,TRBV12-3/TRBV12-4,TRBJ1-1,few,TGTGCCAGCAGGGAGGGCCCGGGGACTGAAGCTTTCTTT,CASREGPGTEAFF
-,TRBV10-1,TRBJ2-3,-,TGCGCCAGCAGTGATAGCAGCTACACAGATACGCAGTATTTT,CASSDSSYTDTQYF
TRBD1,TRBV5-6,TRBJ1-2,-,TGTGCCAGCAGCTTAGGGGGCGCGCATGGTGGTGGCTACACCTTC,CASSLGGAHGGGYTF
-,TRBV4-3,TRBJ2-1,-,TGCGCCAGCAGCCAAGCGGTAAAGGACTCCTACAATGAGCAGTTCTTC,CASSQAVKDSYNEQFF
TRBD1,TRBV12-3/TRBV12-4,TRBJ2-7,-,TGTGCCAGCAGTTTGACAGGGGGCTTCAGAAGCTCCTACGAGCAGTACTTC,CASSLTGGFRSSYEQYF
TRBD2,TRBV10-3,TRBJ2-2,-,TGTGCCATCAGTGGCGGTAGCGGGGGGACCACCGGGGAGCTGTTTTTT,CAISGGSGGTTGELFF
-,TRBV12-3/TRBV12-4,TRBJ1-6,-,TGTGCCAGCGGACAGCTCTATAATTCACCCCTCCACTTT,CASGQLYNSPLHF
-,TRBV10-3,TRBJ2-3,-,TGTGCCATCAGTGAGGATTTTGGGGCCAGGAGCACAGATACGCAGTATTTT,CAISEDFGARSTDTQYF
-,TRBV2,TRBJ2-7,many,TGTGCCAGCAGCCTAATCTCCGAGCAGTACTTC,CASSLISEQYF
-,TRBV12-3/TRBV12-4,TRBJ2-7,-,TGTGCCAGCAGCTCCGGGTTGACCTCCTACGAGCAGTACTTC,CASSSGLTSYEQYF
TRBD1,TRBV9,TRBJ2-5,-,TGTGCCAGCAGCGCCGGGACAGGGGATATAGAGACCCAGTACTTC,CASSAGTGDIETQYF
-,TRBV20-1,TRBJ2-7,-,TGCAGTGCGGCCCCTCAAAGGGGGCAGTACTTC,CSAAPQRGQYF
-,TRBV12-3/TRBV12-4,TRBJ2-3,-,TGTGCCAGCAGTTTAGGGCTCCGTTCAGATACGCAGTATTTT,CASSLGLRSDTQYF
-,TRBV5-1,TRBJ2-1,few,TGCGCCAGCAGCGCCACGTCGGGCGGGACCACCATTTACAATGAGCAGTTCTTC,CASSATSGGTTIYNEQFF
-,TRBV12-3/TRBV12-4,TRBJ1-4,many,TGTGCCAGCAGCGATAGACCTCTCGATGAAAAACTGTTTTTT,CASSDRPLDEKLFF
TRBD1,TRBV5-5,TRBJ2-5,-,TGTGCCAGCAGCTTGGCCGGACAGGGCTTAGGGGAGACCCAGTACTTC,CASSLAGQGLGETQYF
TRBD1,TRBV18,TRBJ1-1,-,TGTGCCAGCTCACCACAGACAGGGCAGGCTTTCTTT,CASSPQTGQAFF
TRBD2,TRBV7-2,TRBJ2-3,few,TGTGCCAGCAGCTACTCTGCCGGGACTAGCGGCACAGATACGCAGTATTTT,CASSYSAGTSGTDTQYF
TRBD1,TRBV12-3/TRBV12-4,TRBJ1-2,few,TGTGCCAGCAGTTTAAGGGCCAGGGGGCTGGTCGGCTACACCTTC,CASSLRARGLVGYTF
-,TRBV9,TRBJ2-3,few,TGTGCCAGCAGCGTCTGGCAGAAAACAGATACGCAGTATTTT,CASSVWQKTDTQYF
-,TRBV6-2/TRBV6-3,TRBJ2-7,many,TGTGCCACCCAACGGGACACGTCAAGAGAGCAGTACTTC,CATQRDTSREQYF
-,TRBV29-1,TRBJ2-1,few,TGCAGCGTTGGTCCATACAATGAGCAGTTCTTC,CSVGPYNEQFF